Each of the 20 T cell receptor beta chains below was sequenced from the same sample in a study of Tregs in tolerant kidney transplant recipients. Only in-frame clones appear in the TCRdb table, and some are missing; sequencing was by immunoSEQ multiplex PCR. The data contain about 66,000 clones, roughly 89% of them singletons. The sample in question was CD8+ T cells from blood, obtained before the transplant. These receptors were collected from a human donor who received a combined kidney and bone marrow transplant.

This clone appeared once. The CDR3 region is CASRSGTRDYEQYF. As DNA, the CDR3 is TGTGCCAGTAGGTCCGGGACTAGAGACTACGAGCAGTACTTC. The chain links TRBV19 to TRBJ2-7, with 8 bases fitting TRBD2. Unmatched junction bases numbered 7, after V lost 6 bases and J lost 3 bases. The germline gives CDR1 LNHDA, CDR2 SQIVND (reference sequence). The CDR3 sequence is 14 residues long.

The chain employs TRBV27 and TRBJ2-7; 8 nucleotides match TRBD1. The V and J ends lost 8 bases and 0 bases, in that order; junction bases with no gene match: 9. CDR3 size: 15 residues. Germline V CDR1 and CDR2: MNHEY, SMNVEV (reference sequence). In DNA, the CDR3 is TGTGCCAGCCGTGGGGTAGGGACAGGCTCCTACGAGCAGTACTTC. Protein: CASRGVGTGSYEQYF.

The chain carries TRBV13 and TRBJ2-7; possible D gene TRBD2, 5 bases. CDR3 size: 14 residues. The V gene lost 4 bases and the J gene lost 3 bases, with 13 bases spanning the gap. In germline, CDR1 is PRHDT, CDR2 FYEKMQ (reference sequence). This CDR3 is CASSSFGESYEQYF. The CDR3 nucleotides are TGTGCCAGCAGCTCCTTCGGGGAGAGCTACGAGCAGTACTTC. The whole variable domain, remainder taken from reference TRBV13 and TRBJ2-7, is AAGVIQSPRHLIKEKRETATLKCYPIPRHDTVYWYQQGPGQDPQFLISFYEKMQSDKGSIPDRFSAQQFSDYHSELNMSSLELGDSALYFCASSSFGESYEQYFGPGTRLTVT.

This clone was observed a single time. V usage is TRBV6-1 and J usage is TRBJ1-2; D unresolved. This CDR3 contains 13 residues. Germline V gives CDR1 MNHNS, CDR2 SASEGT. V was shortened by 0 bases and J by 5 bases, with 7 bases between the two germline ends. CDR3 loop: CASSEALGYGYTF. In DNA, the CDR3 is TGTGCCAGCAGTGAAGCGCTCGGGTATGGCTACACCTTC.

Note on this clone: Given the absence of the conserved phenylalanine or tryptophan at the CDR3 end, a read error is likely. CDR3 sequence reads: CASAYPGQRYEQYL. CDR3 DNA: TGTGCCAGCGCCTACCCGGGACAGAGGTACGAGCAGTACCTC. The genes are TRBV2 and TRBJ2-7; 7 bases align to TRBD1. With V trimmed by 8 bases and J by 4 bases, 11 bases remained unmatched. This CDR3 region has 14 residues. The germline V gene has CDR1 SNHLY and CDR2 FYNNEI.

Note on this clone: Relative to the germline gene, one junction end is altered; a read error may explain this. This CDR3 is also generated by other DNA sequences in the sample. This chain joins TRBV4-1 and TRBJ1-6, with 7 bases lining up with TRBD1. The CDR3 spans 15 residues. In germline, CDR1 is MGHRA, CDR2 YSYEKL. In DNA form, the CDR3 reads TGCGCCAGCAGCCAATACAGGGGAAATAATTCCCCCCTCCACTTT. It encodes CASSQYRGNNSPLHF.

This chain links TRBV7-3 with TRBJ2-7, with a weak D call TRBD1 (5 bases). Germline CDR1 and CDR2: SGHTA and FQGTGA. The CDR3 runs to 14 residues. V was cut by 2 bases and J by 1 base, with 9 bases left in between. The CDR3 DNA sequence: TGTGCCAGCAGCTTACTAGGGGATTCCTACGAGCAGTACTTC. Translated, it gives CASSLLGDSYEQYF.

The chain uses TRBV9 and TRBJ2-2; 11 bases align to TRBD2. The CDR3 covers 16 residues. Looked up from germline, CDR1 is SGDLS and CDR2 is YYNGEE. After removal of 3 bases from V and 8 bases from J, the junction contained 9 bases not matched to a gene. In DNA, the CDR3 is TGTGCCAGCAGCGATACTAGCGGGAGAGGGAGTGGGGAGCTGTTTTTT. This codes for CASSDTSGRGSGELFF.

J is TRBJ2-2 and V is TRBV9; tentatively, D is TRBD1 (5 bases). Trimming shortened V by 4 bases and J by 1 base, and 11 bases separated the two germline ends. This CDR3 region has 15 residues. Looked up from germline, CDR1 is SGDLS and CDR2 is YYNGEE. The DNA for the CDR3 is TGTGCCAGCAGCCCCACCGGACAGAACACCGGGGAGCTGTTTTTT. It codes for CASSPTGQNTGELFF.

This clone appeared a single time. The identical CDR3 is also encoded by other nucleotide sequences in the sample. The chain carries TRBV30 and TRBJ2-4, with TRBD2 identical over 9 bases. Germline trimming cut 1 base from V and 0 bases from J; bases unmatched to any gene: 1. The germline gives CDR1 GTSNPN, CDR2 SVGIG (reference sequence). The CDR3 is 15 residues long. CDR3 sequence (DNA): TGTGCCTGGAGTGAACTAGCGGGAGCCAAAAACATTCAGTACTTC. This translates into CAWSELAGAKNIQYF.

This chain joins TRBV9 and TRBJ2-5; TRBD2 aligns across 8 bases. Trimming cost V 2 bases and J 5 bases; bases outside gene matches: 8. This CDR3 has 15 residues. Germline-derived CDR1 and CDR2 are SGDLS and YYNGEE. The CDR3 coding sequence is TGTGCCAGCAGCGTGGGCGGGGGGACACAGGAGACCCAGTACTTC. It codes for CASSVGGGTQETQYF.

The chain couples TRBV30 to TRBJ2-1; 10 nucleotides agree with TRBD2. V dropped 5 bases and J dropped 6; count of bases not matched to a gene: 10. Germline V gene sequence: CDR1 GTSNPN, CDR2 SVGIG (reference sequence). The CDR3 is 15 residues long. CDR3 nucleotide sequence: TGTGCCTGGTCTCCGGGACTAGCGAGGGCCAATGAGCAGTTCTTC. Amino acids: CAWSPGLARANEQFF.

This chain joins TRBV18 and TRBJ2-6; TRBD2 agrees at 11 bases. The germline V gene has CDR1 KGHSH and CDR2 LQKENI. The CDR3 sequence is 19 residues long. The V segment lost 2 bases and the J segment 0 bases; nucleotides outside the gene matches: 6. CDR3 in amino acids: CASSPLSSGRYSGANVLTF. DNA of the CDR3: TGTGCCAGCTCACCATTGTCTAGCGGGAGGTACTCTGGGGCCAACGTCCTGACTTTC. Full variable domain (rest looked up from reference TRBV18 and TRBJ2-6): NAGVMQNPRHLVRRRGQEARLRCSPMKGHSHVYWYRQLPEEGLKFMVYLQKENIIDESGMPKERFSAEFPKEGPSILRIQQVVRGDSAAYFCASSPLSSGRYSGANVLTFGAGSRLTVL.

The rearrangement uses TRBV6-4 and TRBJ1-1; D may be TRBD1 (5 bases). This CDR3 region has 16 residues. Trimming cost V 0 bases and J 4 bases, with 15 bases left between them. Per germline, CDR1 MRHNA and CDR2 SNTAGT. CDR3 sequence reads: CASSDSPGVGATEAFF. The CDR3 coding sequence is TGTGCCAGCAGTGACTCGCCGGGCGTAGGGGCCACTGAAGCTTTCTTT.

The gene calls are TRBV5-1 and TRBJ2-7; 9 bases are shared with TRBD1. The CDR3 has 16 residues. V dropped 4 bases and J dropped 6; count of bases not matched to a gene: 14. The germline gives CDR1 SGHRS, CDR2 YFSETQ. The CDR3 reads CASSLSRTGDVVEQYF. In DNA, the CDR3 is TGCGCCAGCAGCCTTTCCCGGACAGGGGACGTTGTCGAGCAGTACTTC.

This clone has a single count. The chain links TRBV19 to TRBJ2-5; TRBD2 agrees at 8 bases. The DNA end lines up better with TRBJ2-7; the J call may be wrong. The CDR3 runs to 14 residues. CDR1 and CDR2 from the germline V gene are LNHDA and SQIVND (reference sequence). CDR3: CASSIGGTSYEQYF. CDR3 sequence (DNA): TGTGCCAGTAGTATAGGCGGGACTAGCTACGAGCAGTACTTC.

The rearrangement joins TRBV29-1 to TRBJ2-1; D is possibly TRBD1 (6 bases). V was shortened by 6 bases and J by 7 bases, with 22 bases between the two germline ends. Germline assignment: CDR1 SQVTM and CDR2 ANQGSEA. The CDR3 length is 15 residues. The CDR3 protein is CSVIFGDTPWNEQFF. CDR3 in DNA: TGCAGCGTGATCTTCGGGGACACCCCTTGGAATGAGCAGTTCTTC.

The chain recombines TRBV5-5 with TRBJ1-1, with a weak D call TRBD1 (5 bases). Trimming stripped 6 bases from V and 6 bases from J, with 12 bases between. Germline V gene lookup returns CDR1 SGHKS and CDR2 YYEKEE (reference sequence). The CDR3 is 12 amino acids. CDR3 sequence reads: CASTYSTAEAFF. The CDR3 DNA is TGTGCCAGCACCTATTCGACAGCTGAAGCTTTCTTT.

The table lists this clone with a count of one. This CDR3 is CASSPSRGRQGFETQYF. In nucleotides, the CDR3 is TGTGCCAGCAGCCCCAGTCGAGGGAGACAGGGCTTTGAGACCCAGTACTTC. The rearrangement joins TRBV11-2 to TRBJ2-5, with 7 bases identical to TRBD1. From germline, CDR1 is SGHAT and CDR2 FQNNGV. J gave up 5 bases and V 5 bases, and 17 bases lay outside the gene matches. The CDR3 sequence is 17 residues long.

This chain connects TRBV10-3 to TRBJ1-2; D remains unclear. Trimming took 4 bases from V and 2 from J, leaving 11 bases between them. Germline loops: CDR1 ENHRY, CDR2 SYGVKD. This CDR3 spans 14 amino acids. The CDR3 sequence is CAISARELNYGYTF. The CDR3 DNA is TGTGCCATCAGTGCCCGGGAGTTAAACTATGGCTACACCTTC.